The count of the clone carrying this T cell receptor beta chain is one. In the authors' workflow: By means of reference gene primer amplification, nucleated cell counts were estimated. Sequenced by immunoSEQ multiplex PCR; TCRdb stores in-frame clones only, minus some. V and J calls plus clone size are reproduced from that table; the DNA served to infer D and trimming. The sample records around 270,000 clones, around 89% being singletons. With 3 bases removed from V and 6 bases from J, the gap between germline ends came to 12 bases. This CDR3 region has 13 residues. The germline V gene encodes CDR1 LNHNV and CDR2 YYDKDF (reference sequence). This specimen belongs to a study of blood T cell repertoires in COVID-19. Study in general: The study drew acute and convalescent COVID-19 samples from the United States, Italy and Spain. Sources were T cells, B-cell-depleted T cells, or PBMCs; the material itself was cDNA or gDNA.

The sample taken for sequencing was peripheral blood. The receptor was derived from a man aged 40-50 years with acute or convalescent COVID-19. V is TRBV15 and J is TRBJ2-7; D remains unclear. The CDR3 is CATSRELPGEQYF. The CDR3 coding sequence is TGTGCCACCAGCAGGGAATTGCCGGGCGAGCAGTACTTC.